Listed here are 19 T cell receptor beta chains from one sample, sequenced in a study of beta chain features in type 1 diabetes. Overall study findings and caveats: Among all four CD4+ subsets, Type 1 diabetes patients had TCRB CDR3s that were moderately but significantly shorter.

The sequenced template was cDNA made from the entire isolated RNA. Clones were read by immunoSEQ multiplex PCR, and TCRdb kept only the in-frame ones, dropping some. The profile shows a few hundred thousand clones, less than 30% of them singletons. Antigen specificity for these receptors is unknown. The sample comprised naive CD4+ T cells from blood. These receptors were taken from a young woman with type 1 diabetes.

The CDR3 protein is CASSSSGTGVATF. The CDR3 DNA reads TGTGCCAGCAGCTCTTCCGGGACAGGGGTGGCCACCTTC. The chain has TRBV7-3 and TRBJ1-2, with TRBD1 identical over 10 bases. Germline lookup yields CDR1 SGHTA and CDR2 FQGTGA. The CDR3 consists of 13 residues. J lost 13 bases, V lost 4 bases, and 9 bases had no gene match.

This clone turned up a few times. Other nucleotide sequences from this sample produce the same CDR3. J is TRBJ2-6 and V is TRBV28; D is unclear. V dropped 1 base and J dropped 4 bases, with 5 bases sitting between them. The CDR3 has 14 amino acids. The germline gives CDR1 MDHEN, CDR2 SYDVKM. This CDR3 reads CASSLFSGANVLTF. CDR3 coding DNA: TGTGCCAGCAGTTTATTCTCCGGGGCCAACGTCCTGACTTTC. Using reference TRBV28 and TRBJ2-6 for the parts outside the CDR3, the full variable domain is DVKVTQSSRYLVKRTGEKVFLECVQDMDHENMFWYRQDPGLGLRLIYFSYDVKMKEKGDIPEGYSVSREKKERFSLILESASTNQTSMYLCASSLFSGANVLTFGAGSRLTVL.

This clone was recorded a few times. CDR3 loop: CASSYRSGNTIYF. Here the CDR3 DNA reads TGTGCCAGCAGTTACCGCTCTGGAAACACCATATATTTT. The V and J genes are TRBV6-6 and TRBJ1-3, with D unclear. Germline loops: CDR1 MNHNY, CDR2 SVGAGI (reference sequence). The ends were cut back, 2 bases at V and 0 bases at J, with 2 bases in the middle. The CDR3 has 13 residues.

This chain links TRBV7-8 with TRBJ2-7, with 9 bases that match TRBD1. This CDR3 has 14 amino acids. Trimming removed 1 base from V and 5 bases from J; junction bases left unmatched: 3. Germline values: CDR1 SGHVS, CDR2 FQNEAQ. DNA of the CDR3: TGTGCCAGCAGCTTAGAGGACAGGGGCCACGAGCAGTACTTC. This sequence encodes CASSLEDRGHEQYF.

This clone came up a few times. This chain links TRBV29-1 with TRBJ1-1; 8 bases are shared with TRBD1. Germline-derived CDR1 and CDR2 are SQVTM and ANQGSEA. Trimming at V came to 3 bases and at J to 1 base, leaving 7 bases not matched to a gene. This CDR3 spans 15 amino acids. CDR3 coding DNA: TGCAGCGTTGATGCAGGGGGCATTTGGAACACTGAAGCTTTCTTT. Its protein product is CSVDAGGIWNTEAFF. The complete variable domain, with remaining parts taken from reference TRBV29-1 and TRBJ1-1, reads SAVISQKPSRDICQRGTSLTIQCQVDSQVTMMFWYRQQPGQSLTLIATANQGSEATYESGFVIDKFPISRPNLTFSTLTVSNMSPEDSSIYLCSVDAGGIWNTEAFFGQGTRLTVV.

CDR3 sequence (DNA): TGTGCCAGCAGCCCAGGGAGGGGACAGGGGGAGTACTTC. Its protein product is CASSPGRGQGEYF. The rearrangement links TRBV6-5 to TRBJ2-7; TRBD1 aligns across 11 bases. Germline-derived CDR1 and CDR2 are MNHEY and SVGAGI. The V segment lost 6 bases and the J segment 11 bases; nucleotides outside the gene matches: 9. The CDR3 is 13 amino acids.

A remark on this clone: Mismatch with germline at one junction end may stem from a read error. The chain links TRBV7-7 to TRBJ2-3; the D is unclear. Germline V lookup: CDR1 SSHAT, CDR2 FNYEAQ (reference sequence). CDR3 length: 11 residues. The CDR3 DNA follows: TGTGCTAGCAGCTCTGGCGGTACGCAGTATTTT. Translating gives CASSSGGTQYF.

In this sample, this clone turned up a few times. The chain uses TRBV7-3 and TRBJ2-1; 12 bases line up with TRBD2. The J segment lost 4 bases and the V segment lost 5 bases, leaving 3 bases of the junction unmatched. Germline V CDR1 and CDR2: SGHTA, FQGTGA. The length of the CDR3 is 15 residues. The DNA for the CDR3 is TGTGCCAGCAGCCCCCTAGCGGGAGGGTACAATGAGCAGTTCTTC. Translated, it gives CASSPLAGGYNEQFF.

This clone was detected only a few times. This chain joins TRBV9 and TRBJ2-1, with 12 bases identical to TRBD2. The CDR3 spans 15 residues. Trimming at V came to 0 bases and at J to 8 bases, leaving 3 bases not matched to a gene. The germline CDR1 and CDR2 sequences are SGDLS and YYNGEE. The CDR3 spells CASSVGLAGVDEQFF. CDR3 DNA sequence: TGTGCCAGCAGCGTAGGACTAGCGGGAGTTGATGAGCAGTTCTTC.

J is TRBJ2-3 and V is TRBV13, with 7 bases that match TRBD2. Germline-derived CDR1 and CDR2 are PRHDT and FYEKMQ (reference sequence). After removal of 4 bases from V and 3 bases from J, the junction contained 1 base not matched to a gene. This CDR3 spans 13 amino acids. The CDR3 region is CASSSGGTDTQYF. The CDR3 region has the DNA TGTGCCAGCAGCTCCGGGGGGACAGATACGCAGTATTTT.

In this sample, this clone turned up a few times. Here the CDR3 DNA reads TGTGCCAGCAGTTTGGGGAGAGACCAGCTGGGGGAGCAGTACTTC. It is translated as CASSLGRDQLGEQYF. The rearrangement joins TRBV28 to TRBJ2-7, with D possibly matching TRBD2 (5 bases). Trimming cost V 3 bases and J 7 bases, with 19 bases left between them. CDR1 and CDR2 (germline): MDHEN, SYDVKM. The CDR3 runs to 15 residues.

This clone was seen a few times. This chain joins TRBV7-2 and TRBJ2-3, with D possibly TRBD2 on 5 matching bases. V was clipped by 0 bases and J by 2 bases, with 9 bases between them. Germline values: CDR1 SGHTA, CDR2 FQGNSA. The CDR3 totals 15 residues. DNA of the CDR3: TGTGCCAGCAGCTTAGCGGGAGTTAACACAGATACGCAGTATTTT. Translation gives CASSLAGVNTDTQYF.

There are a few counts of this clone. The J gene is TRBJ2-4, the V gene TRBV11-2, with 7 bases that match TRBD1. The CDR3 is 14 amino acids. Trimming at V came to 4 bases and at J to 9 bases, leaving 9 bases not matched to a gene. Germline assignment: CDR1 SGHAT and CDR2 FQNNGV. CDR3 protein: CASSSNRGKVIQYF. The CDR3 DNA reads as TGTGCCAGCAGCTCAAACAGGGGAAAGGTCATTCAGTACTTC.

A few counts support this clone. V and J are TRBV29-1 and TRBJ2-2; 7 bases are a match to TRBD1. V lost 6 bases and J lost 6; bases outside the gene matches: 7. The CDR3 extends over 13 amino acids. Germline V gene lookup returns CDR1 SQVTM and CDR2 ANQGSEA. This CDR3 reads CSVAATGSGELFF. CDR3 sequence (DNA): TGCAGCGTAGCTGCGACAGGGTCCGGGGAGCTGTTTTTT.

This clone was observed a handful of times. The chain couples TRBV27 to TRBJ1-1; 7 bases are a match to TRBD1. The CDR3 runs to 14 residues. J was trimmed by 2 bases and V by 5 bases; bases with no gene match: 5. Germline V gives CDR1 MNHEY, CDR2 SMNVEV (reference sequence). In nucleotides, the CDR3 is TGTGCCAGCAGTCCCCGACAGGGAAACACTGAAGCTTTCTTT. It translates to CASSPRQGNTEAFF.

A few counts support this clone. The chain couples TRBV7-8 to TRBJ2-3, with TRBD2 matching over 7 bases. Germline CDR1 and CDR2: SGHVS and FQNEAQ. The CDR3 has 16 residues. Unmatched junction bases numbered 13, after V lost 5 bases and J lost 5 bases. CDR3 DNA: TGTGCCAGCAGCCGAAGCGGGGACCCGATGGGAGATACGCAGTATTTT. Translating it yields CASSRSGDPMGDTQYF.

This sequence joins TRBV18 and TRBJ2-3, with a weak D call TRBD1 (5 bases). There are 17 residues in the CDR3. Per the germline V gene, CDR1 is KGHSH and CDR2 is LQKENI. The ends were cut back, 1 base at V and 0 bases at J, with 14 bases in the middle. The CDR3 DNA is TGTGCCAGCTCACCACAATTCAGGGCCACTAGCACAGATACGCAGTATTTT. Amino acid sequence: CASSPQFRATSTDTQYF.

The chain is built from TRBV7-2 and TRBJ1-1; D is unclear. Trimming removed 1 base at V and 3 bases at J, with 6 bases between. Germline lookup yields CDR1 SGHTA and CDR2 FQGNSA. The CDR3 sequence is 13 residues long. CDR3 coding DNA: TGTGCCAGCAGCTTAGAACAGTACACTGAAGCTTTCTTT. Encoded protein: CASSLEQYTEAFF.

This clone was counted between two and nine times. Its ends do not fully match the called genes, so a read error is possible. The chain couples TRBV6-5 to TRBJ2-7; D call uncertain. The germline CDR1 and CDR2 sequences are MNHEY and SVGAGI. The CDR3 covers 11 residues. The CDR3 sequence is CASSVPGPMCF. The CDR3, as DNA: TGTGCCAGCAGTGTTCCGGGTCCCATGTGTTTC.